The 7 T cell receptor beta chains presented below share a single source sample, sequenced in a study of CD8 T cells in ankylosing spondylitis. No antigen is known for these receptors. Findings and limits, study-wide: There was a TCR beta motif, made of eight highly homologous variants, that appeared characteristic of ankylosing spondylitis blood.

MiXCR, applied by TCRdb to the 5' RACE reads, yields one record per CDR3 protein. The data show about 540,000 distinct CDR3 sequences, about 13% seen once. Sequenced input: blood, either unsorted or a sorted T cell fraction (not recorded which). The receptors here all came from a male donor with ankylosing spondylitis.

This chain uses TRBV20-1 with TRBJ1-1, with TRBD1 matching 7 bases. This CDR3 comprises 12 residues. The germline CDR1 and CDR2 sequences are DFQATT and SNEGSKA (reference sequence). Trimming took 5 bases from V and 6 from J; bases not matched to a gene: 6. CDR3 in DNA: TGCAGTGCTCTGACAGGGTTCGCTGAAGCTTTCTTT. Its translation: CSALTGFAEAFF.

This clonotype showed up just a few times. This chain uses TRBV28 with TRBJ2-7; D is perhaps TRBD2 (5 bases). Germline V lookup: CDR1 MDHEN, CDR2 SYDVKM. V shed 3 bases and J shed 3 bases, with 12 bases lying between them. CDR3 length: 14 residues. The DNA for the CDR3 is TGTGCCAGCAGTTTGGGAGAGCCGGGCTACGAGCAGTACGTC. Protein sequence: CASSLGEPGYEQYV.

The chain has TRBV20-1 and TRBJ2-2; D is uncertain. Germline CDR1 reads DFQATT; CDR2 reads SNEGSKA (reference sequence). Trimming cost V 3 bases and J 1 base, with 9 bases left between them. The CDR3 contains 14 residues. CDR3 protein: CSASGRLNTGELFF. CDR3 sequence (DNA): TGCAGTGCTAGTGGGCGACTGAACACCGGGGAGCTGTTTTTT.

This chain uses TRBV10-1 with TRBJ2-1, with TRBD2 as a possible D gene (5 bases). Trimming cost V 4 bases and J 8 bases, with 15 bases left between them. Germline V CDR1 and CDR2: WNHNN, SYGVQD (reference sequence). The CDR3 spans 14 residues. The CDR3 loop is CASSASGKIHEQFF. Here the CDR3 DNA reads TGCGCCAGCAGTGCCTCGGGGAAAATACATGAGCAGTTCTTC.

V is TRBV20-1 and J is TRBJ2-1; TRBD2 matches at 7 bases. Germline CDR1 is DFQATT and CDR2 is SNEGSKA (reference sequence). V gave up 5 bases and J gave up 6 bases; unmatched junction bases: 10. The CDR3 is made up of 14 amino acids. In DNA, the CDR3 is TGCAGTGCTCCCGGACTAGGGAGGGGCAATGAGCAGTTCTTC. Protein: CSAPGLGRGNEQFF.

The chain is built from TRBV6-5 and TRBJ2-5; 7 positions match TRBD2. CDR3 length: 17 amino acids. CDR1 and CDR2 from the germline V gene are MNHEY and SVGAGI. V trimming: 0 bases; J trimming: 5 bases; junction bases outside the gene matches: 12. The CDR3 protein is CASSYSRLAAGEETQYF. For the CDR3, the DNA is TGTGCCAGCAGTTACTCTCGTTTAGCCGCGGGAGAGGAGACCCAGTACTTC.

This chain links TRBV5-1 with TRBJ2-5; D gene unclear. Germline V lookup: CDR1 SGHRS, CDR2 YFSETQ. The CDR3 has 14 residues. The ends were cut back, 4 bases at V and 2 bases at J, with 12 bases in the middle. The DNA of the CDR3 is TGCGCCAGCAGCGGGATCGGCTCGCAAGAGACCCAGTACTTC. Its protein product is CASSGIGSQETQYF.